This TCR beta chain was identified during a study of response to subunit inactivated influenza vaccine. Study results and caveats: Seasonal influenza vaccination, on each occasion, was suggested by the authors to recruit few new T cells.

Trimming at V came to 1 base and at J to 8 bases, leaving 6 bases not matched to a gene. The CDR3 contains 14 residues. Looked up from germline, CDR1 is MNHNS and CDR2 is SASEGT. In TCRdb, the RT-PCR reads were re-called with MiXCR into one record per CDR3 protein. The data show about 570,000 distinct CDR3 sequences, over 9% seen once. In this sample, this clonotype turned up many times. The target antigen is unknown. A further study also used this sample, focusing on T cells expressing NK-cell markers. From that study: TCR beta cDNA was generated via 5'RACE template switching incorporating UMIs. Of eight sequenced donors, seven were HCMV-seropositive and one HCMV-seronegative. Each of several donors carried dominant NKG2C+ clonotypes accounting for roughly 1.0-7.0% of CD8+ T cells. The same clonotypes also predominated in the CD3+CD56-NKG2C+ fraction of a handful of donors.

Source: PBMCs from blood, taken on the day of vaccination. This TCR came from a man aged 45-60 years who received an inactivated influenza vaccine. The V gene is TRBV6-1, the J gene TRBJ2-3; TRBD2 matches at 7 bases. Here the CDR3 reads CASSEDRSSGTQYF. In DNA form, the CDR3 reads TGTGCCAGCAGTGAAGATCGGTCTAGCGGTACGCAGTATTTT.